What follows are 10 T cell receptor beta chains derived from one specimen sequenced in a study of blood T cell repertoires in COVID-19. Some clones are missing from TCRdb's copy, which holds only in-frame ones; the method was immunoSEQ multiplex PCR. The table has some 330,000 clones, over 80% seen once. Input material: PBMCs or T cells enriched from blood (not recorded which). These receptors came from a woman between 45 and 65 years old who had recovered from COVID-19.

The genes are TRBV3-1 (or the pseudogene TRBV3-2) and TRBJ1-2; TRBD1 matches 8 bases. Germline V gene lookup returns CDR1 LGHDT and CDR2 YNNKEL (reference sequence). The CDR3 is 14 amino acids. V lost 4 bases, J lost 6 bases, and 7 bases stayed unmatched. In DNA, the CDR3 is TGTGCCAGCAGCCGGACAGGGAGTCACCATGGCTACACCTTC. Translation: CASSRTGSHHGYTF.

Of note for this clone: At the DNA level, this CDR3 is encoded by other sequences in the same sample as well. The V call is TRBV30, the J call TRBJ2-7, with D hard to call. This CDR3 contains 11 residues. Germline-derived CDR1 and CDR2 are GTSNPN and SVGIG (reference sequence). The V gene lost 1 base and the J gene lost 3 bases, with 4 bases spanning the gap. The DNA of the CDR3 is TGTGCCTGGAGTGGGAGCTACGAGCAGTACTTC. Amino acids: CAWSGSYEQYF.

The chain recombines TRBV9 with TRBJ2-1, with D perhaps TRBD1 (6 bases). V was cut by 0 bases and J by 0 bases, with 10 bases left in between. The CDR3 is 16 residues long. Germline loops: CDR1 SGDLS, CDR2 YYNGEE. CDR3 DNA sequence: TGTGCCAGCAGCGTAGGAGGGGGAAACTCCTACAATGAGCAGTTCTTC. This sequence encodes CASSVGGGNSYNEQFF.

This chain uses TRBV18 with TRBJ1-5, with 8 positions matching TRBD1. CDR3 length: 15 residues. V was clipped by 2 bases and J by 6 bases; unmatched bases: 6. CDR1 and CDR2 from the germline V gene are KGHSH and LQKENI. CDR3 DNA: TGTGCCAGCTCACCAGGCCGGACAGGGATTCAGCCCCAGCATTTT. Amino acids: CASSPGRTGIQPQHF.

The table lists this clone with a few counts. The V and J genes are TRBV6-5 and TRBJ1-1; D is perhaps TRBD1 (5 bases). The germline CDR1 and CDR2 sequences are MNHEY and SVGAGI. Trimming cost V 6 bases and J 8 bases, with 16 bases left between them. This CDR3 is built from 13 residues. CDR3 protein: CASRSGLNIEAFF. The CDR3 coding sequence is TGTGCCAGCAGGTCGGGACTGAATATCGAAGCTTTCTTT.

V and J are TRBV7-3 and TRBJ2-3; possibly TRBD2 for D (5 bases). The CDR3 is made up of 15 amino acids. Germline lookup yields CDR1 SGHTA and CDR2 FQGTGA. Deletions cut 2 bases from V and 1 base from J, with 10 bases between. CDR3 in DNA: TGTGCCAGCAGCTTAGCCAGCGGCCGCACAGATACGCAGTATTTT. Protein sequence: CASSLASGRTDTQYF.

The gene calls are TRBV12-3 or TRBV12-4 and TRBJ1-2, with 9 bases fitting TRBD1. The J segment lost 8 bases and the V segment lost 4 bases, leaving 5 bases of the junction unmatched. The CDR3 extends over 13 amino acids. The CDR3 here is CASSWDRAGGYTF. The CDR3 DNA follows: TGTGCCAGCAGTTGGGACAGGGCGGGGGGCTACACCTTC.

J is TRBJ1-2 and V is TRBV5-1; D is unclear. Germline V CDR1 and CDR2: SGHRS, YFSETQ. V lost 5 bases and J lost 6, with 17 bases in between. The CDR3 covers 14 residues. The CDR3 sequence: CASRSPGSPHGYTF. The DNA of the CDR3 is TGCGCCAGCAGATCTCCGGGATCCCCCCATGGCTACACCTTC.

This chain connects TRBV3-1 (or the pseudogene TRBV3-2) to TRBJ2-1; 7 bases are a match to TRBD2. CDR1 and CDR2 (germline): LGHDT, YNNKEL (reference sequence). The CDR3 is 14 residues long. Trimming cost V 1 base and J 5 bases; bases outside gene matches: 2. The CDR3 is CASSQGLANNEQFF. The CDR3 DNA is TGTGCCAGCAGCCAAGGACTAGCCAACAATGAGCAGTTCTTC.

This rearrangement joins TRBV2 to TRBJ1-2, with D perhaps matching TRBD1 (5 bases). CDR3 size: 15 residues. V gave up 4 bases and J gave up 0 bases, with 12 bases separating them. The V gene's germline CDR1 is SNHLY and CDR2 FYNNEI. The CDR3 DNA follows: TGTGCCAGCAGTGCCCTGACAGCGACTAACTATGGCTACACCTTC. Translation gives CASSALTATNYGYTF.